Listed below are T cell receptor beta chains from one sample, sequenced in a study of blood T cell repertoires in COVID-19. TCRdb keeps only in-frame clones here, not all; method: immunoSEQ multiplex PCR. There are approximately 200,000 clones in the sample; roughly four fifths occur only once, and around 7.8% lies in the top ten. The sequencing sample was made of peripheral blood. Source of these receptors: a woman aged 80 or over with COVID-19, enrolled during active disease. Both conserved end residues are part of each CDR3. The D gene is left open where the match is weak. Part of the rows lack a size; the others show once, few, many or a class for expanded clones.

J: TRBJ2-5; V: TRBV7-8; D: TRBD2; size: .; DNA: TGTGCCAGCAGCGCCGGGACTAGCGGGATCCAAGAGACCCAGTACTTC; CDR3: CASSAGTSGIQETQYF
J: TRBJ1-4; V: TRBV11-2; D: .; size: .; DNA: TGTGCCAGCAGCTGGGGAGGGACTAATGAAAAACTGTTTTTT; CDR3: CASSWGGTNEKLFF
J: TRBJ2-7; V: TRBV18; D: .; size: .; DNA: TGTGCCAGCTCGCCCGGACTGGTCAACTACGAGCAGTACTTC; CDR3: CASSPGLVNYEQYF
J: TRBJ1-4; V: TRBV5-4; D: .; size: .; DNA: TGTGCCAGCAGCACCAAGGACAGCTTTAATGAAAAACTGTTTTTT; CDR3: CASSTKDSFNEKLFF
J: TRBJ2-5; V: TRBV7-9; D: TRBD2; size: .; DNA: TGTGCCAGCAGCTTAGAACTAGCGGTCCAAGAGACCCAGTACTTC; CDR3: CASSLELAVQETQYF
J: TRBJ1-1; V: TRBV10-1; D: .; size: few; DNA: TGCGCCAGCAGGACAGCGTTCCCGAACACTGAAGCTTTCTTT; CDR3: CASRTAFPNTEAFF
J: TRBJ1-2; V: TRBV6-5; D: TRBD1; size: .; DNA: TGTGCCAGCCTCCGAGGACAGGGCCATGGCTACACCTTC; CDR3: CASLRGQGHGYTF
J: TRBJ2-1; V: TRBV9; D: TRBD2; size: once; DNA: TGTGCCAGCAGCGCTGGACTAGCCTCCGAGAATGAGCAGTTCTTC; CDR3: CASSAGLASENEQFF
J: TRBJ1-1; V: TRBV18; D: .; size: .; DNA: TGTGCCAGCTCACCACCTACTGGGGGCGGCACTGAAGCTTTCTTT; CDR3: CASSPPTGGGTEAFF
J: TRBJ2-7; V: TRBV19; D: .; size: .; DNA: TGTGCCAGTAGTATAGCAGGACTGATCTCCTACGAGCAGTACTTC; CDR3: CASSIAGLISYEQYF
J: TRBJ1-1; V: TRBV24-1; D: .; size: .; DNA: TGTGCCACCAGTGATCCCAGTTTGAACACTGAAGCTTTCTTT; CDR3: CATSDPSLNTEAFF